This TCR beta chain was recovered during a study of human T cells and chemical hapten exposure. Germline-derived CDR1 and CDR2 are SQVTM and ANQGSEA. Trimming shortened V by 7 bases and J by 4 bases, and 10 bases separated the two germline ends. This CDR3 spans 12 amino acids. As regards this clonotype: Its matching antigen is unknown.

Study-wide points: Relative to controls, expanded TCRs formed significantly more large CDR3 similarity clusters.

TCRdb analysed the RACE reads with MiXCR anew, one entry per CDR3 protein. The table includes around 71,000 distinct CDR3 sequences, around 10% detected once. Time point reported: patch test 1, 2 weeks after DPC sensitization. Described treatment: therapeutic diphenylcyclopropenone sensitization with weekly scalp DPC. The study drew its donors from alopecia patients who were 18 to 70 years old and suitable for DPC. The sequencing used whole blood, collected in connection with sensitization to the hapten diphenylcyclopropenone (DPC). The V and J genes are TRBV29-1 and TRBJ1-4; D might be TRBD1 (6 bases). The receptor was derived from a woman aged 40 to 55 with alopecia areata. Some clones in this sample may be carry-over from other donors' samples. CDR3 amino acids: CSADRVNEKLFF. The CDR3 DNA reads as TGCAGCGCGGACAGAGTTAATGAAAAACTGTTTTTT.